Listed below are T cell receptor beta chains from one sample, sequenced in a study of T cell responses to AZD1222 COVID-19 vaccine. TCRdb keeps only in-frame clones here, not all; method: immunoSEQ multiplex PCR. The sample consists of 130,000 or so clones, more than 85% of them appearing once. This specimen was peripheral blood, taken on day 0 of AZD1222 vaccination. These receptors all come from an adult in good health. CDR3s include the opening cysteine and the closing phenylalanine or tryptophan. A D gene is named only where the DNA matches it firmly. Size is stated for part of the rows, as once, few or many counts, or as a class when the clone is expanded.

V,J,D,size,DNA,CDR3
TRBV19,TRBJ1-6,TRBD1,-,TGTGCCAGTAGGCCACAGGGGGTCTCCTATAATTCACCCCTCCACTTT,CASRPQGVSYNSPLHF
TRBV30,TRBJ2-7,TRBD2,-,TGTGCCTTGGGTCTAGCGGGACTTAACGAGCAGTACTTC,CALGLAGLNEQYF
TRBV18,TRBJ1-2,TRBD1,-,TGTGCCAGCTCACCAGGGGGACAGGGGACTGGCTACACCTTC,CASSPGGQGTGYTF
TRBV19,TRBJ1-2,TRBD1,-,TGTGCCAGTAGGGACAGGGACGATGGCTACACCTTC,CASRDRDDGYTF
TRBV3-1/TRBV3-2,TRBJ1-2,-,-,TGTGCCAGCAGCCCGTCCCCCTTGAGGGACCTCTTCGATGACTATGGCTACACCTTC,CASSPSPLRDLFDDYGYTF
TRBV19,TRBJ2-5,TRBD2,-,TGTGCCAGTAGTACTCCGGGACTAGCGGGGGATCTGGAGACCCAGTACTTC,CASSTPGLAGDLETQYF
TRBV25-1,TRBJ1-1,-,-,TGTGCCAGCAGTTATCCGGGGAACACTGAAGCTTTCTTT,CASSYPGNTEAFF
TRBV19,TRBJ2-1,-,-,TGTGCCAGTAGTCTCCGGGACGGGCCCGGATTTTACAATGAGCAGTTCTTC,CASSLRDGPGFYNEQFF
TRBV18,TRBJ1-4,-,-,TGTGCCAGCTCACCGGGAACCAGCGATGAAAAACTGTTTTTT,CASSPGTSDEKLFF
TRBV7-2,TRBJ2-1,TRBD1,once,TGTGCCAGCAGCTCCCAGGGACAGGGGGGCAATGAGCAGTTCTTC,CASSSQGQGGNEQFF
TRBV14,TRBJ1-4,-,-,TGTGCCAGCAGCCGGTGGGGGGTTGGAGAAAAACTGTTTTTT,CASSRWGVGEKLFF
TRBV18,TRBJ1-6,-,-,TGTGCCAGCTCACCTCCGGGCCCAAATTCACCCCTCCACTTT,CASSPPGPNSPLHF
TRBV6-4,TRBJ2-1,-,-,TGTGCCAGCAGTGACCTTCTAGGGTCTGAGCAGTTCTTC,CASSDLLGSEQFF
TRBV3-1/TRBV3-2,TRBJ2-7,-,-,TGTGCCAGCAGCCTCGGGTCGTCCTACGAGCAGTACTTC,CASSLGSSYEQYF
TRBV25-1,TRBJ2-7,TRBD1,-,TGTGCCAGCAGTGGCCAGGGGGCTTTCTCCTACGAGCAGTACTTC,CASSGQGAFSYEQYF
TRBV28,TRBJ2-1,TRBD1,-,TGTGCCAGCAGTCGTCTTCCGGGACAGGGTAGGGCTGAGCAGTTCTTC,CASSRLPGQGRAEQFF
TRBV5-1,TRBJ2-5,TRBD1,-,TGCGCCAGCAGCTCACAGGGGTACCAAGAGACCCAGTACTTC,CASSSQGYQETQYF
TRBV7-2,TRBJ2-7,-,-,TGTGCCAGCAGCTTTGGACAGACCTACGAGCAGTACTTC,CASSFGQTYEQYF
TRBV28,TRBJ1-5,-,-,TGTGCCAGCACTAGGGTCAATCAGCCCCAGCATTTT,CASTRVNQPQHF
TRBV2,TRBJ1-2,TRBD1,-,TGTGCCAGCAGTTCCGACAGGGACTATGGCTACACCTTC,CASSSDRDYGYTF
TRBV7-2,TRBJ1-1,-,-,TGTGCCAGCAGCCACGCTTGGATGAACACTGAAGCTTTCTTT,CASSHAWMNTEAFF
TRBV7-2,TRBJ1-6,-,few,TGTGCCAGCAGCTATCCGGGACGGGGCTCCTATAATTCACCCCTCCACTTT,CASSYPGRGSYNSPLHF
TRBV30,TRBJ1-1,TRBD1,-,TGTGCCTGGAGTAGGACCCGACAGGGGATGGCGGCTTTCTTT,CAWSRTRQGMAAFF
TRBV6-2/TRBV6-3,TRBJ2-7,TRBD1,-,TGTGCCAGCAGCTTAATTCTGATAGGACAGGCTGTGACCTACGAGCAGTACTTC,CASSLILIGQAVTYEQYF
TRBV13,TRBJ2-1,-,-,TGTGCCAGCAGCTTAACGGCTAGCGAATACAATGAGCAGTTCTTC,CASSLTASEYNEQFF
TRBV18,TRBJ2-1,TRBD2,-,TGTGCCAGCTCGCGCCCGACTAGCGAGGAGCAGTTCTTC,CASSRPTSEEQFF
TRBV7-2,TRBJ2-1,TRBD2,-,TGTGCCAGCAGCCGTATAGCGGGAGAAGTTTGGAATGAGCAGTTCTTC,CASSRIAGEVWNEQFF
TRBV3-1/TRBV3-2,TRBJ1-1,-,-,TGTGCCAGCAGGAACAACGGAGGAGTTTTCTTT,CASRNNGGVFF
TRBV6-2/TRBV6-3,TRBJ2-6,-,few,TGTGCCAGCAGTTATGCTGGGGCCAACGTCCTGACTTTC,CASSYAGANVLTF
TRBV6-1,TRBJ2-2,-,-,TGTGCCAGCAGTGACTGGTCAGGGGCTAAAACCGGGGAGCTGTTTTTT,CASSDWSGAKTGELFF
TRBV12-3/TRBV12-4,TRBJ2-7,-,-,TGTGCCAGCAGTTCCGGGACCGACTACGAGCAGTACTTC,CASSSGTDYEQYF
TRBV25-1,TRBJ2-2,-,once,TGTGCCAGCAGCTTCCAGGAAGGCACCGGGGAGCTGTTTTTT,CASSFQEGTGELFF
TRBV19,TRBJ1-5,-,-,TGTGCCAGTAGTATAGATGGTGGTGGTACGCCCCAGCATTTT,CASSIDGGGTPQHF
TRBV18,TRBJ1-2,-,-,TGTGCCAGCTCACCGGCAGCGTCTCAGGCCTATGGCTACACCTTC,CASSPAASQAYGYTF
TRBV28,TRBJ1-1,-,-,TGTGCCAGCAAACTCGACAGGTGGCAGGGGAGAAAATCCGCTGAAGCTTTCTTT,CASKLDRWQGRKSAEAFF
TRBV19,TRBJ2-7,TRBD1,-,TGTGCCAGTAGTCGGACAGGGCTTGACTACGAGCAGTACTTC,CASSRTGLDYEQYF
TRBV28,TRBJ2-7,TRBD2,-,TGTGCCAGCAGTTTGGAAGGACTAGCGGGAGTTAAAGAGCAGTACTTC,CASSLEGLAGVKEQYF
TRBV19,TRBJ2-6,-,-,TGTGCCAGTAGCCTCCCCCCGGGTTCTGGGGCCAACGTCCTGACTTTC,CASSLPPGSGANVLTF
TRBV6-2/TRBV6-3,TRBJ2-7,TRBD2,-,TGTGCCAGCAGTCAATTTAAAGCGGGGGGCCGTCATTACGAGCAGTACTTC,CASSQFKAGGRHYEQYF
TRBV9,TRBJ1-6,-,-,TGTGCCAGCAGCGGATCTACGGGGAGCTCCTATAATTCACCCCTCCACTTT,CASSGSTGSSYNSPLHF
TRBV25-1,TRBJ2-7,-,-,TGTGCCAGCAGTGACTACACCAACGAGCAGTACTTC,CASSDYTNEQYF
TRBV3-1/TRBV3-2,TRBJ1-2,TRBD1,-,TGTGCCAGCAGCAATATAGTGACAGGGTCCTATGGCTACACCTTC,CASSNIVTGSYGYTF
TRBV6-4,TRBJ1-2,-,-,TGTGCCAGCAGTCCATCCCCAGACAGGACGGGGGGCTCGGGCTACACCTTC,CASSPSPDRTGGSGYTF
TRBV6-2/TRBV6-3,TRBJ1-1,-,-,TGTGCCAGCAGTTACCCCCGGGGGACTGAAGCTTTCTTT,CASSYPRGTEAFF
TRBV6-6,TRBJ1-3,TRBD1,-,TGTGCCAGCACCCTAAGGACAGGGAGGACTGGAAACACCATATATTTT,CASTLRTGRTGNTIYF